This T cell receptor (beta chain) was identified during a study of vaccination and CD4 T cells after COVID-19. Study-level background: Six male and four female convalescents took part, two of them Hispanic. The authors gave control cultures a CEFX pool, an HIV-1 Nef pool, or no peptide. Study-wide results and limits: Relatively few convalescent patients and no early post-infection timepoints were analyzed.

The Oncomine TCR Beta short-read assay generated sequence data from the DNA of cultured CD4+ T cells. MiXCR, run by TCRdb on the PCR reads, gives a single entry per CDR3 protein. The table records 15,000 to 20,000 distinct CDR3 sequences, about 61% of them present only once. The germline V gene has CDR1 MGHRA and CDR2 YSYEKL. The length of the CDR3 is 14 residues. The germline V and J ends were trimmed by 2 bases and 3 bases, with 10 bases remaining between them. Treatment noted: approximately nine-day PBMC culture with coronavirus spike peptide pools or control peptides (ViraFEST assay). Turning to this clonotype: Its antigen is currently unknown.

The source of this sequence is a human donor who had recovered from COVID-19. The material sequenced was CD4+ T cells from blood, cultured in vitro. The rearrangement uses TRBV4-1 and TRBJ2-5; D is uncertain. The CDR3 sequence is CASSQMEREETQYF. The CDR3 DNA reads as TGCGCCAGCAGCCAAATGGAACGTGAAGAGACCCAGTACTTC.